This TCR beta chain was captured in a study of neurological immune-mediated disorders. V gave up 3 bases and J gave up 2 bases, with 13 bases separating them. This CDR3 contains 14 residues. Germline CDR1 and CDR2: DFQATT and SNEGSKA (reference sequence). This clonotype is deemed medium-sized. The cDNA was produced through 5'RACE with 10-nucleotide random UMIs. Every sequencing run returned over 190 million TCR-beta sequences, which were derived from 15-18 subjects. A single record per CDR3 protein comes from TCRdb applying MiXCR to the 5' RACE reads. The sample carries 18,000 or so distinct CDR3 sequences, about 10% recorded once.

Sequencing was carried out using CD8+ T cells from blood. The V gene is TRBV20-1, the J gene TRBJ2-5; D may be TRBD1 (5 bases). The receptor comes from a woman between 45 and 65 years old in good health. The CDR3 reads CSASGARRQETQYF. The CDR3 coding sequence is TGCAGTGCTAGTGGGGCCCGGAGACAAGAGACCCAGTACTTC.